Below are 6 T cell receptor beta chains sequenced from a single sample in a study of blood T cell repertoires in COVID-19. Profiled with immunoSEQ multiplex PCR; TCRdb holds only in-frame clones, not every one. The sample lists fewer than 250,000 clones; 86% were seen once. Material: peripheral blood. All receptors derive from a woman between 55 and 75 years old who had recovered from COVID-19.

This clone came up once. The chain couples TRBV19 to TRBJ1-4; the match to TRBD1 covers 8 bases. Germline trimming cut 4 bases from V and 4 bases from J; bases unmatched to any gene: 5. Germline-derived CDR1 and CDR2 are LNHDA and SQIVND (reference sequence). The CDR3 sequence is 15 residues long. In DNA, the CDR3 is TGTGCCAGTAGTAGACAGGGGAGAAATAATGAAAAACTGTTTTTT. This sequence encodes CASSRQGRNNEKLFF.

CDR3 sequence (DNA): TGTGCCACCAGTCTTCGTGTTGACAGAGCCCCTGAAGCTTTCTTT. It yields the protein CATSLRVDRAPEAFF. The rearrangement links TRBV24-1 to TRBJ1-1, with D possibly being TRBD1 (5 bases). The germline V gene has CDR1 KGHDR and CDR2 SFDVKD. Deletions cut 6 bases from V and 6 bases from J, with 19 bases between. The CDR3 has 15 residues.

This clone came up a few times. The DNA for the CDR3 is TGTGCAAGTCGCTTACCTGAGGGGGCCTCTGGAAACACCATATATTTT. Amino acids: CASRLPEGASGNTIYF. V usage is TRBV12-2 and J usage is TRBJ1-3; the DNA was not compared with TRBD1, the D call given in the table. TRBV12-2 is reported as a pseudogene. The CDR3 loop spans 16 amino acids.

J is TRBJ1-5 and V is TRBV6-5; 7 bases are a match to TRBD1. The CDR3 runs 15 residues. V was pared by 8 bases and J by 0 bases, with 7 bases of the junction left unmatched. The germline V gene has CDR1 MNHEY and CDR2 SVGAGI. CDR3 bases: TGTGCCAGCGGGCAGGGGGTTTATAGCAATCAGCCCCAGCATTTT. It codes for CASGQGVYSNQPQHF.

The CDR3 nucleotides are TGTGCCAGTACCCCGCGCGGACAGGGCTACGAGCAGTACTTC. Translation gives CASTPRGQGYEQYF. The rearrangement joins TRBV19 to TRBJ2-7, with 8 bases aligning to TRBD1. J gave up 3 bases and V 7 bases, and 8 bases lay outside the gene matches. The V gene's germline CDR1 is LNHDA and CDR2 SQIVND (reference sequence). This CDR3 region has 14 residues.

The CDR3 DNA reads TGTGCCAGCAGTGAGAATCAAGGGGTGTATAATTCACCCCTCCACTTT. Translated, it gives CASSENQGVYNSPLHF. The chain couples TRBV2 to TRBJ1-6; the D gene is possibly TRBD1 (5 bases). V lost 3 bases, J lost 4 bases, and 13 bases lay in between. The CDR3 length is 16 residues. Germline CDR1 and CDR2: SNHLY and FYNNEI.